A selection of T cell receptor beta chains follows, all from one sample in a study of cytomegalovirus exposure and HLA in healthy donors. Measured with immunoSEQ multiplex PCR; TCRdb has only the in-frame clones, and not every one. Of about 160,000 clones listed, around 80% were seen once; the top ten hold more than 4%. The sample taken for sequencing was PBMCs. Receptors originate from a man between 35 and 55 years old in good health and CMV-seronegative. Each CDR3 is given with its conserved first and last residue. A D gene is named only where the DNA matches it firmly. Rows give clone size only sometimes, using once, few, many, or a class for an expanded clone.

size: NA
D: TRBD2
V: TRBV18
J: TRBJ2-3
DNA: TGTGCCAGCTCACCCCTTACCCAGGCGGCTAGCGGGGGGAGCACAGATACGCAGTATTTT
CDR3: CASSPLTQAASGGSTDTQYF

size: NA
D: NA
V: TRBV6-5
J: TRBJ1-6
DNA: TGTGCCGTACAAAGAGACAGGAATTCACCCCTCCACTTT
CDR3: CAVQRDRNSPLHF

size: NA
D: TRBD1
V: TRBV11-2
J: TRBJ1-6
DNA: TGTGCCAGCAGCATCAGGGGGGCCTCAGAAGTATCCCTCCACTTT
CDR3: CASSIRGASEVSLHF

size: NA
D: NA
V: TRBV5-5
J: TRBJ1-5
DNA: TGTGCCAGCAGCTTGGACCGTCTTAGGCCCCAGCATTTT
CDR3: CASSLDRLRPQHF

size: NA
D: NA
V: TRBV5-4
J: TRBJ2-4
DNA: TGTGCCAGCAGCTTGGGCAGGGCCAAAAACATTCAGTACTTC
CDR3: CASSLGRAKNIQYF

size: NA
D: NA
V: TRBV14
J: TRBJ2-7
DNA: TGTGCCAGCAGCCACCCGGAGAGAAGCTCCTACGAGCAGTACTTC
CDR3: CASSHPERSSYEQYF

size: NA
D: NA
V: TRBV29-1
J: TRBJ2-6
DNA: TGCAGCGTTGAAGATCCCACAAACCCCGGGGCCAACGTCCTGACTTTC
CDR3: CSVEDPTNPGANVLTF

size: NA
D: NA
V: TRBV11-2
J: TRBJ2-7
DNA: TGTGCCAGCAGCTTAGAGGCAGGGTACTACGAGCAGTACTTC
CDR3: CASSLEAGYYEQYF

size: NA
D: TRBD2
V: TRBV6-1
J: TRBJ2-2
DNA: TGTGCCAGCAACCCTAGCGGGGGCGTCGGGGAGCTGTTTTTT
CDR3: CASNPSGGVGELFF

size: NA
D: TRBD1
V: TRBV5-1
J: TRBJ1-4
DNA: TGCGCCAGCAGCCCTATCGTGGGACAGGGTGAAAAACTGTTTTTT
CDR3: CASSPIVGQGEKLFF

size: NA
D: TRBD1
V: TRBV15
J: TRBJ1-4
DNA: TGTGCCACCAGCCAGGACAGGGAAGGCAGTGAAAAACTGTTTTTT
CDR3: CATSQDREGSEKLFF

size: once
D: TRBD2
V: TRBV2
J: TRBJ2-2
DNA: TGTGCCAGCAGGGCGGGGGGGCTCGCCGGGGAGCTGTTTTTT
CDR3: CASRAGGLAGELFF

size: NA
D: NA
V: TRBV28
J: TRBJ2-3
DNA: TGTGCCAGCAGTTTGGCACGGGGTCGGGCAGATACGCAGTATTTT
CDR3: CASSLARGRADTQYF

size: NA
D: NA
V: TRBV7-9
J: TRBJ1-1
DNA: TGTGCCAGCAGCTTAGGACAGAACACTGAAGCTTTCTTT
CDR3: CASSLGQNTEAFF

size: NA
D: NA
V: TRBV4-3
J: TRBJ2-7
DNA: TGCGCCAGCACGTCGGAGACAGGAGTCCTCTACGAGCAGTACTTC
CDR3: CASTSETGVLYEQYF

size: NA
D: NA
V: TRBV19
J: TRBJ2-3
DNA: TGTGCCAGTAGTATGTTGGGCAACCCAGATACGCAGTATTTT
CDR3: CASSMLGNPDTQYF

size: NA
D: NA
V: TRBV7-3
J: TRBJ2-2
DNA: TGTGCCAGCAGCTTTTTTCAGGCCGGGGAGCTGTTTTTT
CDR3: CASSFFQAGELFF

size: NA
D: NA
V: TRBV9
J: TRBJ2-7
DNA: TGTGCCAGCAGCGTAGGCATTAGCGGTTCTCTCTACGAGCAGTACTTC
CDR3: CASSVGISGSLYEQYF

size: NA
D: TRBD2
V: TRBV7-6
J: TRBJ2-1
DNA: TGTGCCAGCAGCTCCCTCGGAGCGGGGGGCTCCCATGAGCAGTTCTTC
CDR3: CASSSLGAGGSHEQFF

size: NA
D: NA
V: TRBV7-2
J: TRBJ1-5
DNA: TGTGCCAGCAGCTTATACACCGCCTGGCCCCAGCATTTT
CDR3: CASSLYTAWPQHF

size: few
D: NA
V: TRBV6-5
J: TRBJ1-4
DNA: TGTGCCAGCAGATCCCCCGGGTCTTACAATGAAAAACTGTTTTTT
CDR3: CASRSPGSYNEKLFF

size: NA
D: TRBD1
V: TRBV6-5
J: TRBJ1-6
DNA: TGTGCCAGCAGCATCGGACAGGGAGGGAATTCACCCCTCCACTTT
CDR3: CASSIGQGGNSPLHF

size: NA
D: TRBD1
V: TRBV5-6
J: TRBJ2-7
DNA: TGTGCCAGCAGCTTCACGGGACAGGGGAGACACGAGCAGTACTTC
CDR3: CASSFTGQGRHEQYF

size: NA
D: TRBD1
V: TRBV19
J: TRBJ2-1
DNA: TGTGCCAGTAAGGGGACAGGGCCCTACAATGAGCAGTTCTTC
CDR3: CASKGTGPYNEQFF

size: NA
D: NA
V: TRBV2
J: TRBJ2-2
DNA: TGTGCCAGCAGCGTCGACACTCACACCGGGGAGCTGTTTTTT
CDR3: CASSVDTHTGELFF

size: NA
D: NA
V: TRBV6-1
J: TRBJ2-7
DNA: TGTGCCAGCAAGATCGGGACACTTTCCTACGAGCAGTACTTC
CDR3: CASKIGTLSYEQYF

size: once
D: TRBD1
V: TRBV11-2
J: TRBJ2-7
DNA: TGTGCCAGCAGCTTAGGGACAGGGAGCTACGAGCAGTACTTC
CDR3: CASSLGTGSYEQYF

size: NA
D: NA
V: TRBV7-2
J: TRBJ1-6
DNA: TGTGCCAGCAGCTTGGTAGCTCGGACTTCTAATTCACCCCTCCACTTT
CDR3: CASSLVARTSNSPLHF

size: NA
D: NA
V: TRBV19
J: TRBJ1-4
DNA: TGTGCCACCAGTGGACAGATTAATGAAAAACTGTTTTTT
CDR3: CATSGQINEKLFF

size: NA
D: NA
V: TRBV5-8
J: TRBJ2-3
DNA: TGTGCCAGCAGCTTGGTTCCGGGTTCAGATACGCAGTATTTT
CDR3: CASSLVPGSDTQYF

size: NA
D: TRBD2
V: TRBV19
J: TRBJ2-7
DNA: TGTGCCAGTAGTCCACTAGCGGGCGTGCCCCACGAGCAGTACTTC
CDR3: CASSPLAGVPHEQYF

size: few
D: TRBD1
V: TRBV9
J: TRBJ1-6
DNA: TGTGCCAGCAGCGCACAGGGGAGAGGGAATTCACCCCTCCACTTT
CDR3: CASSAQGRGNSPLHF

size: NA
D: TRBD1
V: TRBV9
J: TRBJ2-7
DNA: TGTGCCAGCAGCCCCCGTGTCGGATTCACGATAGGGACAGGGGATAACGAGCAGTACTTC
CDR3: CASSPRVGFTIGTGDNEQYF

size: once
D: NA
V: TRBV27
J: TRBJ2-5
DNA: TGTGCCAGCAGTTCGTTAAGGGAGGCGGAGACCCAGTACTTC
CDR3: CASSSLREAETQYF

size: NA
D: NA
V: TRBV30
J: TRBJ1-2
DNA: TGTGCCTGGAGATCGCAGGGGACCTATGGCTACACCTTC
CDR3: CAWRSQGTYGYTF

size: once
D: NA
V: TRBV19
J: TRBJ1-1
DNA: TGTGCCAGTAGTATTGCCTCGGGGAACACTGAAGCTTTCTTT
CDR3: CASSIASGNTEAFF

size: NA
D: NA
V: TRBV6-5
J: TRBJ1-1
DNA: TGTGCCAGCAGTTACGAGGGATACACTGAAGCTTTCTTT
CDR3: CASSYEGYTEAFF

size: NA
D: NA
V: TRBV5-6
J: TRBJ2-7
DNA: TGTGCCAGCAGCTTAAGGGGAACTTTGTCCTACGAGCAGTACTTC
CDR3: CASSLRGTLSYEQYF

size: NA
D: NA
V: TRBV5-1
J: TRBJ2-2
DNA: TGCGCCAGCAGCTTTGAGACAGCGATCGGGGAGCTGTTTTTT
CDR3: CASSFETAIGELFF

size: NA
D: NA
V: TRBV6-1
J: TRBJ1-5
DNA: TGTGCCAGCAGTGGTCAGAGCAATCAGCCCCAGCATTTT
CDR3: CASSGQSNQPQHF

size: NA
D: NA
V: TRBV18
J: TRBJ2-5
DNA: TGTGCCAGCTCACCCGGACAGAAAGAGACCCAGTACTTC
CDR3: CASSPGQKETQYF

size: NA
D: NA
V: TRBV5-1
J: TRBJ1-5
DNA: TGCGCCAGCAGCCCGGACAATTCCAATCAGCCCCAGCATTTT
CDR3: CASSPDNSNQPQHF

size: few
D: NA
V: TRBV4-1
J: TRBJ1-2
DNA: TGCGCCAGCAGCCAAGATGCGTCAGGGGCATCTCACACCTTC
CDR3: CASSQDASGASHTF

size: NA
D: NA
V: TRBV6-5
J: TRBJ2-7
DNA: TGTGCCAGCAGTTACTCAGGACGGGGTCCCTACGAGCAGTACTTC
CDR3: CASSYSGRGPYEQYF

size: NA
D: TRBD1
V: TRBV7-9
J: TRBJ1-3
DNA: TGTGCCAGCAGCTTAGCCGGACAGGGGAGAGGAAACACCATATATTTT
CDR3: CASSLAGQGRGNTIYF

size: once
D: NA
V: TRBV7-8
J: TRBJ2-3
DNA: TGTGCCAGCAGGACTTTTACGGATACGCAGTATTTT
CDR3: CASRTFTDTQYF

size: NA
D: TRBD2
V: TRBV7-8
J: TRBJ2-7
DNA: TGTGCCAGCAGCTTTCTGTCGGGGGGGGATGAGCAGTACTTC
CDR3: CASSFLSGGDEQYF

size: NA
D: NA
V: TRBV19
J: TRBJ2-1
DNA: TGTGCCAGTACCACCCTTGGAGGGAATGAGCAGTTCTTC
CDR3: CASTTLGGNEQFF

size: NA
D: NA
V: TRBV28
J: TRBJ1-2
DNA: TGTGCCAGCACCCCTGGTCGGGGAGCTAACTATGGCTACACCTTC
CDR3: CASTPGRGANYGYTF

size: NA
D: NA
V: TRBV27
J: TRBJ1-5
DNA: TGTGCCAGCACCCTCCGCGGGGGCACTAATCAGCCCCAGCATTTT
CDR3: CASTLRGGTNQPQHF

size: NA
D: NA
V: TRBV5-1
J: TRBJ2-2
DNA: TGCGCCAGCAGCTTGGCCCCAGGTCAGAACACCGGGGAGCTGTTTTTT
CDR3: CASSLAPGQNTGELFF

size: NA
D: NA
V: TRBV27
J: TRBJ2-7
DNA: TGTGCCAGCAGTCCCCCGGACATTTCCCCGTACGAGCAGTACTTC
CDR3: CASSPPDISPYEQYF

size: few
D: TRBD1
V: TRBV7-3
J: TRBJ2-3
DNA: TGTGCCAGCAGCAAGGGGGCCTTCACAGATACGCAGTATTTT
CDR3: CASSKGAFTDTQYF

size: NA
D: TRBD1
V: TRBV29-1
J: TRBJ1-2
DNA: TGCAGCGTTGACCCTGACAGGGAATACTCGATTTATGGCTACACCTTC
CDR3: CSVDPDREYSIYGYTF

size: NA
D: TRBD2
V: TRBV19
J: TRBJ2-5
DNA: TGTGCCAGTAGCCTCGGGACTAGCCCTGAGACCCAGTACTTC
CDR3: CASSLGTSPETQYF

size: NA
D: TRBD2
V: TRBV6-6
J: TRBJ2-1
DNA: TGTGCCAGCAGTCAACGACTAGCGGGACAGTTCTTC
CDR3: CASSQRLAGQFF

size: NA
D: NA
V: TRBV30
J: TRBJ2-7
DNA: TGTGCCTGGGGGGGCTCCTCCTACGAGCAGTACTTC
CDR3: CAWGGSSYEQYF